The 27 T cell receptor beta chains reported below all come from one sample, sequenced in a study of cytomegalovirus exposure and HLA in healthy donors. Profiling relied on immunoSEQ multiplex PCR, and the TCRdb table lists in-frame clones only, not all of them. Here the sample spans 100,000 to 150,000 clones, approximately 91% being singletons. The sequencing sample was made of PBMCs. All receptors derive from a young man in good health and CMV-seronegative.

This chain connects TRBV9 to TRBJ2-6; tentative D call: TRBD1 (5 bases). CDR3 length: 13 amino acids. Germline CDR1 and CDR2: SGDLS and YYNGEE. V dropped 5 bases and J dropped 9 bases, with 12 bases sitting between them. The CDR3 DNA follows: TGTGCCAGCAGTGACAGCTTTAACAACGTCCTGACTTTC. Translation: CASSDSFNNVLTF.

This clone was counted only a few times. The V gene is TRBV27, the J gene TRBJ2-7, with 9 nucleotides matching TRBD1. The length of the CDR3 is 14 residues. V lost 4 bases, J lost 2 bases, and 3 bases stayed unmatched. In germline, CDR1 is MNHEY, CDR2 SMNVEV (reference sequence). The CDR3 nucleotides read TGTGCCAGCAGTTGGACAGGGGAAACCTACGAGCAGTACTTC. It encodes CASSWTGETYEQYF.

The chain carries TRBV27 and TRBJ1-1; D is unresolved. Looked up from germline, CDR1 is MNHEY and CDR2 is SMNVEV (reference sequence). The CDR3 covers 14 residues. The germline V and J ends were trimmed by 5 bases and 0 bases, with 10 bases remaining between them. CDR3 sequence: CASSLAGLNTEAFF. CDR3 bases: TGTGCCAGCAGTCTTGCGGGCCTGAACACTGAAGCTTTCTTT.

This rearrangement joins TRBV19 to TRBJ1-2; possible D gene TRBD1, 6 bases. In germline, CDR1 is LNHDA, CDR2 SQIVND (reference sequence). V shed 7 bases and J shed 4 bases, with 13 bases lying between them. The length of the CDR3 is 13 residues. The CDR3 reads CASTFRDTYGYTF. DNA of the CDR3: TGTGCCAGTACTTTCCGGGACACCTATGGCTACACCTTC.

The chain has TRBV7-9 and TRBJ2-7; TRBD1 might be the D (5 bases). Germline-derived CDR1 and CDR2 are SEHNR and FQNEAQ (reference sequence). CDR3 length: 12 residues. With 5 bases removed from V and 4 bases from J, the gap between germline ends came to 9 bases. The CDR3 protein is CASSQTVYEQYF. The DNA of the CDR3 is TGTGCCAGCAGCCAGACAGTTTACGAGCAGTACTTC.

This clone turned up a few times. The chain carries TRBV19 and TRBJ1-2; D is possibly TRBD1 (5 bases). Trimming removed 6 bases from V and 7 bases from J, with 12 bases in between. Germline-derived CDR1 and CDR2 are LNHDA and SQIVND (reference sequence). This CDR3 is built from 12 residues. The CDR3 nucleotides read TGTGCCAGTAGCACCGCGGGACGTGGCTACACCTTC. Protein: CASSTAGRGYTF.

The chain carries TRBV7-4 and TRBJ1-2; D is unresolved. This CDR3 is 16 amino acids long. Germline V lookup: CDR1 SGHVT, CDR2 SQSDAQ. V was shortened by 1 base and J by 7 bases, with 19 bases between the two germline ends. CDR3 protein: CASSLVDGGPGSGYTF. The CDR3 region has the DNA TGTGCCAGCAGCTTAGTCGACGGCGGCCCTGGGTCTGGCTACACCTTC.

This sequence joins TRBV7-2 and TRBJ1-2; no clear D gene. The V and J ends lost 6 bases and 8 bases respectively, with 19 bases between them. The CDR3 has 14 residues. CDR1 and CDR2 from the germline V gene are SGHTA and FQGNSA. The DNA of the CDR3 is TGTGCCAGCAGTCGCAACGGAGGCCCCCTCGGCTACACCTTC. It translates to CASSRNGGPLGYTF.

The V and J genes are TRBV6-5 and TRBJ2-1; maybe TRBD1 (5 bases). The CDR3 is made up of 14 amino acids. Germline V gives CDR1 MNHEY, CDR2 SVGAGI. V was trimmed by 7 bases and J by 8 bases, leaving 18 bases between them. The CDR3 bases are TGTGCCAGCACGTTGCAGGGCTTGGTGGATGAGCAGTTCTTC. Amino acids: CASTLQGLVDEQFF.

The chain is built from TRBV29-1 and TRBJ2-6; 7 bases align to TRBD1. CDR1 and CDR2 (germline): SQVTM, ANQGSEA. This CDR3 is built from 15 residues. The V and J ends lost 6 bases and 3 bases, in that order; junction bases with no gene match: 8. This CDR3 reads CSVATGVGGANVLTF. DNA of the CDR3: TGCAGCGTCGCTACAGGGGTCGGTGGGGCCAACGTCCTGACTTTC.

CDR3 sequence (DNA): TGCAGCGGGGACCAATTAGCGGGAGACCCTACAGATACGCAGTATTTT. Protein sequence: CSGDQLAGDPTDTQYF. This chain joins TRBV29-1 and TRBJ2-3; 9 nucleotides agree with TRBD2. The trim removed 7 bases at V and 3 bases at J, leaving 14 bases unmatched. The germline V gene encodes CDR1 SQVTM and CDR2 ANQGSEA. The CDR3 runs to 16 residues.

The chain recombines TRBV7-9 with TRBJ2-3; D is undetermined. CDR1 SEHNR and CDR2 FQNEAQ come from the germline V gene (reference sequence). Trimming removed 3 bases from V and 1 base from J, with 8 bases in between. The CDR3 runs to 14 residues. The CDR3 DNA follows: TGTGCCAGCAGCTTTCTTGTCGGCACAGATACGCAGTATTTT. Encoded protein: CASSFLVGTDTQYF. The full variable domain, in which reference TRBV7-9 and TRBJ2-3 provide the parts outside the CDR3, is DTGVSQNPRHKITKRGQNVTFRCDPISEHNRLYWYRQTLGQGPEFLTYFQNEAQLEKSRLLSDRFSAERPKGSFSTLEIQRTEQGDSAMYLCASSFLVGTDTQYFGPGTRLTVL.

This chain uses TRBV29-1 with TRBJ1-1; D is possibly TRBD1 (6 bases). CDR1 is SQVTM and CDR2 is ANQGSEA in the germline V gene. This CDR3 region has 13 residues. V was trimmed by 8 bases and J by 1 base, leaving 14 bases between them. The CDR3 DNA sequence: TGCAGCAGCAGGGGACAAGCGAACACTGAAGCTTTCTTT. Translated: CSSRGQANTEAFF.

The J gene is TRBJ2-3, the V gene TRBV5-6; 10 bases are shared with TRBD2. Per germline, CDR1 SGHDT and CDR2 YYEEEE. This CDR3 spans 16 amino acids. Trimming took 4 bases from V and 2 from J; bases not matched to a gene: 7. CDR3 protein: CASSKTSGTNTDTQYF. The CDR3 bases are TGTGCCAGCAGCAAAACTAGCGGGACTAACACAGATACGCAGTATTTT.

The chain couples TRBV18 to TRBJ2-7, with 10 bases lining up with TRBD2. The germline V gene encodes CDR1 KGHSH and CDR2 LQKENI. Germline trimming cut 5 bases from V and 4 bases from J; bases unmatched to any gene: 5. The CDR3 sequence is 14 residues long. CDR3 sequence (DNA): TGTGCCAGCTCATCCGGGACTAGCGAGTACGAGCAGTACTTC. It specifies CASSSGTSEYEQYF.

This clone was counted only a few times. The rearrangement links TRBV7-2 to TRBJ2-3; maybe TRBD2 (5 bases). The CDR3 loop spans 13 amino acids. Deletions cut 1 base from V and 6 bases from J, with 8 bases between. Germline values: CDR1 SGHTA, CDR2 FQGNSA. The CDR3 coding sequence is TGTGCCAGCAGCTTAGAAGCGGAGGATACGCAGTATTTT. Its translation is CASSLEAEDTQYF.

In its sample, this clone was seen a few times. This chain connects TRBV11-2 to TRBJ1-6; TRBD1 matches 7 bases. The CDR3 contains 14 residues. Unmatched junction bases numbered 8, after V lost 5 bases and J lost 10 bases. Germline CDR1 reads SGHAT; CDR2 reads FQNNGV. This chain's CDR3 is CASSQQGSQSPLHF. In DNA, the CDR3 is TGTGCCAGCAGCCAACAGGGGTCGCAATCACCCCTCCACTTT.

The chain uses TRBV12-5 and TRBJ1-5, with a tentative D call TRBD1 (6 bases). Trimming took off 4 bases at V and 5 bases at J, with 12 bases between the two ends. Germline CDR1 is LGHNT and CDR2 is FRNRAP. The CDR3 spans 14 residues. CDR3 DNA: TGTGCTAGTGGTTGGGGGCGCGGCGATCAGCCCCAGCATTTT. Its protein product is CASGWGRGDQPQHF.

The rearrangement joins TRBV12-5 to TRBJ2-7; D might be TRBD2 (5 bases). Germline V lookup: CDR1 LGHNT, CDR2 FRNRAP. Trimming pared 4 bases from V and 5 bases from J, leaving 27 bases between. The CDR3 has 18 amino acids. CDR3 sequence: CASGYGENFYPPTHEQYF. The CDR3 DNA reads as TGTGCTAGTGGTTACGGGGAAAACTTTTATCCGCCGACTCACGAGCAGTACTTC.

The V and J genes are TRBV12-5 and TRBJ1-1, with D unresolved. This CDR3 contains 15 residues. Trimming removed 6 bases at V and 0 bases at J, with 14 bases between. The germline V gene encodes CDR1 LGHNT and CDR2 FRNRAP. As DNA, the CDR3 is TGTGCTAGTGGGCTGGGAGGACGGATGAACACTGAAGCTTTCTTT. It specifies CASGLGGRMNTEAFF.

The chain uses TRBV27 and TRBJ2-2; tentatively, D is TRBD1 (7 bases). With 9 bases removed from V and 5 bases from J, the gap between germline ends came to 19 bases. CDR1 MNHEY and CDR2 SMNVEV come from the germline V gene (reference sequence). This CDR3 comprises 15 residues. The CDR3 DNA sequence: TGTGCCAGTTCGGCTGCAGGGGGAGGTACCGGGGAGCTGTTTTTT. Its translation: CASSAAGGGTGELFF.

The rearrangement joins TRBV30 to TRBJ1-3; D gene ambiguous. V lost 2 bases, J lost 4 bases, and 12 bases lay in between. The CDR3 covers 14 residues. The germline CDR1 and CDR2 sequences are GTSNPN and SVGIG (reference sequence). Here the CDR3 DNA reads TGTGCCTGGAGTCTAGGGAGCCCCGGAAACACCATATATTTT. Encoded protein: CAWSLGSPGNTIYF.

The chain carries TRBV11-2 and TRBJ2-3; a weak D match, TRBD2 (6 bases). This CDR3 has 15 residues. The germline V gene encodes CDR1 SGHAT and CDR2 FQNNGV. With 3 bases removed from V and 0 bases from J, the gap between germline ends came to 10 bases. The CDR3 region is CASSFSGTSTDTQYF. CDR3 DNA: TGTGCCAGCAGCTTCTCCGGGACTAGCACAGATACGCAGTATTTT.

The CDR3 spells CASSTLWTAPSQPQHF. CDR3 DNA: TGTGCCAGCAGCACCCTATGGACAGCTCCGAGTCAGCCCCAGCATTTT. The rearrangement uses TRBV11-3 and TRBJ1-5, with D possibly TRBD1 on 6 matching bases. Trimming stripped 5 bases from V and 6 bases from J, with 20 bases between. From germline, CDR1 is SGHNT and CDR2 YENEEA. This CDR3 is built from 16 residues.

This clone appeared many times. The genes are TRBV6-4 and TRBJ1-1; TRBD1 matches at 7 bases. The CDR3 runs to 13 residues. V trimming: 0 bases; J trimming: 9 bases; junction bases outside the gene matches: 4. Looked up from germline, CDR1 is MRHNA and CDR2 is SNTAGT. The CDR3 loop is CASSDSGTDKAFF. The CDR3, as DNA: TGTGCCAGCAGTGACTCAGGGACAGATAAAGCTTTCTTT.

The V gene is TRBV5-4, the J gene TRBJ2-2, with 7 positions matching TRBD1. CDR3 length: 16 residues. Germline CDR1 is SGHNT and CDR2 is YYREEE (reference sequence). Trimming took 0 bases from V and 5 from J; bases not matched to a gene: 7. The CDR3: CASSLVAGGRTGELFF. In DNA form, the CDR3 reads TGTGCCAGCAGCTTGGTGGCAGGGGGACGAACCGGGGAGCTGTTTTTT.

This rearrangement joins TRBV19 to TRBJ2-7; a weak D match, TRBD2 (5 bases). Germline lookup yields CDR1 LNHDA and CDR2 SQIVND (reference sequence). The CDR3 length is 15 residues. Trimming removed 3 bases from V and 0 bases from J, with 12 bases in between. CDR3 nucleotide sequence: TGTGCCAGTAGTATTGAGGGCCTCTCCTCCTACGAGCAGTACTTC. Translation: CASSIEGLSSYEQYF.